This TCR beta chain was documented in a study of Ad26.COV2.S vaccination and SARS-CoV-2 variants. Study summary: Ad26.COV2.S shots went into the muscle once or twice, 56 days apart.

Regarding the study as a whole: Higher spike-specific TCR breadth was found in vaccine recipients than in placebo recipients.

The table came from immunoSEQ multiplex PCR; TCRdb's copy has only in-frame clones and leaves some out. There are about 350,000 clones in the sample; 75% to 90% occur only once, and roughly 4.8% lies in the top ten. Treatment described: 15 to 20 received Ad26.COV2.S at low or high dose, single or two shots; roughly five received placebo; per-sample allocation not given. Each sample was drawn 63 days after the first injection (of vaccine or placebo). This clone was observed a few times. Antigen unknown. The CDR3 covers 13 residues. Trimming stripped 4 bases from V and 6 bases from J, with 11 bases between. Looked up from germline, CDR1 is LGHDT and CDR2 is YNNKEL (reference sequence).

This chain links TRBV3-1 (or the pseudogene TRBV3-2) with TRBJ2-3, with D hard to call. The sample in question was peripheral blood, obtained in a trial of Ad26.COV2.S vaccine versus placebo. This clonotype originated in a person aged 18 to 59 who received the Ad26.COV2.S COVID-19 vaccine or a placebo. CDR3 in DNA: TGTGCCAGCAGCCCACTCAGGTCGGATACGCAGTATTTT. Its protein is CASSPLRSDTQYF.